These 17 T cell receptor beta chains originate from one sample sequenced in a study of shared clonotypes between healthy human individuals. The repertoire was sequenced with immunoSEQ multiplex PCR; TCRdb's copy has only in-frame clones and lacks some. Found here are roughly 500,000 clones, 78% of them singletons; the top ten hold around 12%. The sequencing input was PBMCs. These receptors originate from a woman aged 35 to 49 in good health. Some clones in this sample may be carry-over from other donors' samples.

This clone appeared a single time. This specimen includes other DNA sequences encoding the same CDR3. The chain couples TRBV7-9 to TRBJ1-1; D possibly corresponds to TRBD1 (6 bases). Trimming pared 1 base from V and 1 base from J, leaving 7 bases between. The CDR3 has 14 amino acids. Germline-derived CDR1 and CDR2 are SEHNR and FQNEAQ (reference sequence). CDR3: CASSLEGGNTEAFF. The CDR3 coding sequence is TGTGCCAGCAGCTTAGAGGGGGGGAACACTGAAGCTTTCTTT.

In DNA, the CDR3 is TGTGCCAGCAGCTTACAGGGGGCCGGGGAGCTGTTTTTT. Its translation: CASSLQGAGELFF. J is TRBJ2-2 and V is TRBV11-3, with 7 bases identical to TRBD1. Germline V gene sequence: CDR1 SGHNT, CDR2 YENEEA. This CDR3 comprises 13 residues. V shed 2 bases and J 6 bases; nucleotides not matched to a gene: 0. Full variable domain (missing parts from reference TRBV11-3 and TRBJ2-2): EAGVVQSPRYKIIEKKQPVAFWCNPISGHNTLYWYLQNLGQGPELLIRYENEEAVDDSQLPKDRFSAERLKGVDSTLKIQPAELGDSAVYLCASSLQGAGELFFGEGSRLTVL.

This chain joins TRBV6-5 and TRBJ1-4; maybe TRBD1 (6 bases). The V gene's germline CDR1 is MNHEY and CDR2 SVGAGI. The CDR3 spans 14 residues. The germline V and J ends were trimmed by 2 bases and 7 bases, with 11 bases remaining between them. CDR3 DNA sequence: TGTGCCAGCAGTTACGGGGGCAGTGTTGAAAAACTGTTTTTT. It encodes CASSYGGSVEKLFF.

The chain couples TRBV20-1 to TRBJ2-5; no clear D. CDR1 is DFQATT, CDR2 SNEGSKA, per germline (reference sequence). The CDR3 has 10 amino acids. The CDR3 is CSVVGETQYF. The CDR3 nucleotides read TGCAGCGTTGTAGGAGAGACCCAGTACTTC.

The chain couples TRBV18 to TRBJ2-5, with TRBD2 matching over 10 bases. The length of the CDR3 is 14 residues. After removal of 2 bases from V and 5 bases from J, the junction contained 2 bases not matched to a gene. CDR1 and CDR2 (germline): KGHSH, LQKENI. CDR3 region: CASSPEREGETQYF. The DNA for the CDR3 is TGTGCCAGCTCACCAGAGCGGGAGGGGGAGACCCAGTACTTC.

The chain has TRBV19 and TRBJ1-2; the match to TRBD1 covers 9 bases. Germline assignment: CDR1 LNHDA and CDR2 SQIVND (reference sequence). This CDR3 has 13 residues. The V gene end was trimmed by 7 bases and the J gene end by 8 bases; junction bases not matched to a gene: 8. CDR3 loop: CASTPRDRDGYTF. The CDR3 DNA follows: TGTGCCAGTACCCCCCGGGACAGGGACGGCTACACCTTC.

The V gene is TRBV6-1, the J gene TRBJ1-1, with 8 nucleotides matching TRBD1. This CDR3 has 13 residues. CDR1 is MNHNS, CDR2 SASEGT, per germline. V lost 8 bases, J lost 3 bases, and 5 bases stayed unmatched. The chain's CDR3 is CASRPTGDTEAFF. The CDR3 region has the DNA TGTGCCAGCCGTCCGACAGGGGACACTGAAGCTTTCTTT.

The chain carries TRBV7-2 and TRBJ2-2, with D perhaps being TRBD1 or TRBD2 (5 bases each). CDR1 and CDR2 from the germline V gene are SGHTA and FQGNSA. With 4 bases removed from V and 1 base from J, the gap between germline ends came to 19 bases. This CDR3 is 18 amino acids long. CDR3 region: CASSSAPSGTRNTGELFF. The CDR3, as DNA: TGTGCCAGCAGCTCCGCCCCGTCCGGGACCAGGAACACCGGGGAGCTGTTTTTT.

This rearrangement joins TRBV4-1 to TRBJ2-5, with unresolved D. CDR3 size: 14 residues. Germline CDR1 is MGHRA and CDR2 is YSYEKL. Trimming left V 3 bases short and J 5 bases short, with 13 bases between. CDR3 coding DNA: TGCGCCAGCAGCCAGCAAGGGTTAGGGGAGACCCAGTACTTC. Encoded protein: CASSQQGLGETQYF.

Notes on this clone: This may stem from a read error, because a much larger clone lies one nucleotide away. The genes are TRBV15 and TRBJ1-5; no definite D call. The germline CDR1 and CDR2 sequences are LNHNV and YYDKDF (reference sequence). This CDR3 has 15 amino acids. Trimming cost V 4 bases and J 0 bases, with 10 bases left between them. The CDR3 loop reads CATSKNLDSNQPQHF. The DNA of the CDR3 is TGTGCCACCAGCAAGAATCTCGATAGCAATCAGCCCCAGCATTTT.

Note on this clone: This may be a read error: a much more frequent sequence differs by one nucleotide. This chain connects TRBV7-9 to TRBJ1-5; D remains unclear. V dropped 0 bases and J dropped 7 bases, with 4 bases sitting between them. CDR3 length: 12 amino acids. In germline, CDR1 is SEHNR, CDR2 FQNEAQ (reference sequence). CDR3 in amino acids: CASSLAGQPQHF. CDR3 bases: TGTGCCAGCAGCTTAGCTGGCCAGCCCCAGCATTTT.

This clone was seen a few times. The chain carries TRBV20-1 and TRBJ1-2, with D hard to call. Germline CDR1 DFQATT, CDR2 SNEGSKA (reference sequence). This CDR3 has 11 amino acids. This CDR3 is CLAGVGDGYTF. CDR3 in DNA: TGCCTAGCTGGGGTTGGGGATGGCTACACCTTC.

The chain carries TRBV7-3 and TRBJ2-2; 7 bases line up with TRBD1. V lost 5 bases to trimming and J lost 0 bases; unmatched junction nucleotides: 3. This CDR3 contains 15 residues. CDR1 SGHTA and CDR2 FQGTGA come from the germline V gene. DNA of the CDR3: TGTGCCAGCAGCCGCGACAGGGCGAACACCGGGGAGCTGTTTTTT. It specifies CASSRDRANTGELFF.

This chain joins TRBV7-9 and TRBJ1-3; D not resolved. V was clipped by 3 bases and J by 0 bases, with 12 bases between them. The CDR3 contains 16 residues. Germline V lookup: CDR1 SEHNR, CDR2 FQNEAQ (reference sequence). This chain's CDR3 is CASSFGVPLSGNTIYF. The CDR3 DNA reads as TGTGCCAGCAGCTTTGGGGTCCCACTCTCTGGAAACACCATATATTTT.

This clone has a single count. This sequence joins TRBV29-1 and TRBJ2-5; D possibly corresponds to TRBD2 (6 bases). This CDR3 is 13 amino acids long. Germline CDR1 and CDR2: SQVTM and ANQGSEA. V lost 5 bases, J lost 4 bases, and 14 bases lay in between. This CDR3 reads CSVSGTLGETQYF. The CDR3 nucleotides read TGCAGCGTTTCCGGGACTCTGGGAGAGACCCAGTACTTC.

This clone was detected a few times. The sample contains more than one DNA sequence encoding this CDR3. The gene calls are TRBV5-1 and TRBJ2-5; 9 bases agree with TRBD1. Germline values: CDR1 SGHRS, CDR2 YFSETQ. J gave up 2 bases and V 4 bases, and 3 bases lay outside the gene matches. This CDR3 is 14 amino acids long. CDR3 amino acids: CASSRGTGQETQYF. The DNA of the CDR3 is TGCGCCAGCAGCAGAGGGACAGGGCAAGAGACCCAGTACTTC.

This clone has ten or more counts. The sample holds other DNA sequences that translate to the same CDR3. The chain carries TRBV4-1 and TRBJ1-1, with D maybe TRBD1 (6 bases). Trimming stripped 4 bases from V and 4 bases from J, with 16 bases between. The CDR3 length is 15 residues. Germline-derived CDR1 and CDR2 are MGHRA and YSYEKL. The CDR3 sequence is CASSLPGFRGTEAFF. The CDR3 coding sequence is TGCGCCAGCAGCCTTCCCGGGTTCAGGGGCACTGAAGCTTTCTTT.